What follows is one T cell receptor beta chain and its context. The V end lost 5 bases, the J end lost 8 bases, and 15 bases lay between the germline ends. The CDR3 length is 14 residues. Germline V gene lookup returns CDR1 MDHEN and CDR2 SYDVKM. This sample is drawn from a study of T cell changes during pregnancy in multiple sclerosis. Sequencing was performed with immunoSEQ multiplex PCR; in TCRdb, only in-frame clones are kept and a portion is missing. The data contain 70,000 to 80,000 clones, roughly 92% of them singletons. This sequence was found in a female donor in good health, enrolled as a control in a pregnancy study. The sequences come from peripheral blood, collected after pregnancy. The V gene is TRBV28, the J gene TRBJ1-4; TRBD1 might be the D (5 bases). The CDR3 spells CASSAVGEEEKLFF. DNA of the CDR3: TGTGCCAGCAGTGCGGTAGGGGAGGAGGAAAAACTGTTTTTT.